The following is a T cell receptor (beta chain) sequence with its context. What it binds is not known. Regarding treatment: some 20 received Ad26.COV2.S at low or high dose, single or two shots; about 5 received placebo; per-sample allocation not given. The study sampled participants on day 63 after the first vaccine or placebo injection. Assay used: immunoSEQ multiplex PCR; TCRdb lists only in-frame clones, some missing. The table includes approximately 350,000 clones, around 87% detected once. The germline CDR1 and CDR2 sequences are DFQATT and SNEGSKA (reference sequence). The V end was cut by 3 bases, the J end by 3 bases, with 11 bases between. The CDR3 extends over 13 amino acids. The data were obtained in a study of Ad26.COV2.S vaccination and SARS-CoV-2 variants. Study observations and caveats: A substantial breadth of spike-specific CD8+ and CD4+ T cell responses after vaccination has been reported.

The sequence was collected from a person aged 18 to 59 who received the Ad26.COV2.S COVID-19 vaccine or a placebo. This chain uses TRBV20-1 with TRBJ1-1, with TRBD1 as a possible D gene (5 bases). Sample: peripheral blood, taken in a trial of Ad26.COV2.S vaccine versus placebo. Here the CDR3 reads CSASTPGDTEAFF. CDR3 in DNA: TGCAGTGCTAGTACACCGGGGGACACTGAAGCTTTCTTT.